This T cell receptor (beta chain) appears in the sequencing data of a study of T-cell reconstitution after alpha-beta-depleted transplantation in children. V trimming: 5 bases; J trimming: 5 bases; junction bases outside the gene matches: 4. The CDR3 totals 14 residues. Germline V CDR1 and CDR2: DFQATT, SNEGSKA (reference sequence). Unique molecular identifiers tagged the TCRbeta library. TCRdb analysed the PCR reads with MiXCR anew, one entry per CDR3 protein. The data show around 380,000 distinct CDR3 sequences, roughly 10% seen once. This clonotype was found a few times. The sequence was collected from a human donor who donated a stem cell graft to a child with acute myeloid leukemia. V is TRBV20-1 and J is TRBJ2-3, with 13 bases lining up with TRBD2. Sequences were derived from PBMCs from the stem cell graft donor, sampled from the stem cell graft. The DNA for the CDR3 is TGCAGTGCTTGGACTAGCGGGAGCGGAGATACGCAGTATTTT. It translates to CSAWTSGSGDTQYF.